This TCR beta chain comes out of a study of T-cell reconstitution after alpha-beta-depleted transplantation in children (dated by TCRdb to about 2016). As for the study more broadly: Using TCR repertoire profiling, the study followed T-cell immune reconstitution in a quantitative way in children after TCRalphabeta/CD19-depleted allogeneic hematopoietic cell transplantation.

This clonotype was counted at least ten times. Its specific antigen is unknown. No base quality information exists; no much larger clone differs at one position. Library method: PCR. Sequencing was performed on an Illumina HiSeq 2500. TCR library preparation used molecular barcoding, with unique molecular identifiers applied to normalize quantification of the TCRbeta repertoire. TCRdb redid the processing of the public reads, applying fastp at Q25 and MiXCR, and retained in-frame beta chains. CDR3 protein duplicates are merged, each entry listing the most common genes and DNA. The sample table holds about 610,000 distinct CDR3 sequences, of which more than 9% were seen once. The ten largest clones represent about 4% of the sample. The CDR3 measures 15 amino acids from cysteine to phenylalanine. The CDR3 DNA has 45 bases and is translated from base 1. The junction shows trimming of 0 bases on V and 10 bases on J, and the gene matches do not reach 9 bases of it. CDR1 SGHTA and CDR2 FQGNSA are derived from the germline V gene.

The TCR sequence derives from a human donor who donated a stem cell graft to a child with acute myeloid leukemia. The V and J segments used are TRBV7-2 and TRBJ2-1; 7 nucleotides in the junction match TRBD2. Sequences were derived from PBMCs from the stem cell graft donor, sampled from the stem cell graft. CDR3 region: CASSLAGAGAGEQFF. The DNA sequence reads TGTGCCAGCAGCTTAGCAGGGGCGGGAGCTGGAGAGCAGTTCTTC.